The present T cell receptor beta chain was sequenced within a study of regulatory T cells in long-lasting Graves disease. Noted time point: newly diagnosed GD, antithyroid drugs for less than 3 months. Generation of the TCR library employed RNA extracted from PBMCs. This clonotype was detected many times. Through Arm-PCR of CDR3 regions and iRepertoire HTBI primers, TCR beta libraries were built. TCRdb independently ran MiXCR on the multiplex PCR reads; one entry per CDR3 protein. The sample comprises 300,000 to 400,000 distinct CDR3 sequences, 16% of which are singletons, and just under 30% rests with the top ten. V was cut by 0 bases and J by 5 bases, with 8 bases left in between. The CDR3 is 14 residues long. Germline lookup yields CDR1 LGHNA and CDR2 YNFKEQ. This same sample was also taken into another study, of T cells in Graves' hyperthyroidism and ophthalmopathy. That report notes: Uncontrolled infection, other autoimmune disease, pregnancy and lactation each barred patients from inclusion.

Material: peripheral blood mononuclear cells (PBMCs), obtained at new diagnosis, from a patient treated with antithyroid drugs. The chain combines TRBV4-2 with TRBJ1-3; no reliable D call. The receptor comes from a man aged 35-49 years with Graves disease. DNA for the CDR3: TGTGCCAGCAGCCAAGAGTTCCAGAGAAACACCATATATTTT. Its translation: CASSQEFQRNTIYF.